This entry lists 10 T cell receptor beta chains sequenced from one sample in a study of graft-versus-host responses after intestinal transplantation. The antigens for these receptors are not known. Only in-frame clones appear in the TCRdb table, and some are missing; sequencing was by immunoSEQ multiplex PCR. In the table there are 65,000 to 100,000 clones, just under 95% of which are singletons. Sample: unstimulated CD8+ T cells sorted from spleen or lymph node cells, taken before transplant. Every receptor here comes from a human donor who was the organ donor for an intestinal transplant.

The chain couples TRBV2 to TRBJ2-7; 7 bases line up with TRBD1. Trimming at V came to 7 bases and at J to 5 bases, leaving 5 bases not matched to a gene. From germline, CDR1 is SNHLY and CDR2 FYNNEI. This CDR3 is built from 12 residues. The chain's CDR3 is CASTSQGDEQYF. The CDR3 DNA sequence: TGTGCCAGCACCTCTCAGGGGGACGAGCAGTACTTC.

A single count supports this clone. The CDR3 bases are TGTGCCAGCAGCCCAATGGGGCAGCCCTCAGATACGCAGTATTTT. Translated, it gives CASSPMGQPSDTQYF. The rearrangement links TRBV13 to TRBJ2-3; perhaps TRBD1 as D (5 bases). V lost 5 bases to trimming and J lost 4 bases, with 16 bases between them. The CDR3 sequence is 15 residues long. Germline V CDR1 and CDR2: PRHDT, FYEKMQ (reference sequence).

V and J are TRBV7-2 and TRBJ2-3; no firm D call. CDR1 and CDR2 from the germline V gene are SGHTA and FQGNSA. The CDR3 covers 10 residues. V lost 5 bases, J lost 10 bases, and 7 bases lay in between. The CDR3 is CASSPTAQYF. CDR3 bases: TGTGCCAGCAGCCCCACAGCGCAGTATTTT.

This chain connects TRBV27 to TRBJ2-7; TRBD2 matches 9 bases. V was clipped by 3 bases and J by 3 bases; unmatched bases: 6. The CDR3 length is 15 residues. Germline V gives CDR1 MNHEY, CDR2 SMNVEV (reference sequence). CDR3: CASSFSGGRHYEQYF. DNA of the CDR3: TGTGCCAGCAGTTTTAGCGGGGGCCGTCACTACGAGCAGTACTTC.

The V and J genes are TRBV5-1 and TRBJ2-5; TRBD2 matches at 13 bases. The CDR3 totals 15 residues. Germline lookup yields CDR1 SGHRS and CDR2 YFSETQ. Trimming at V came to 1 base and at J to 5 bases, leaving 2 bases not matched to a gene. The CDR3 coding sequence is TGCGCCAGCAGCTTGACTAGCGGGGGGGCGGAGACCCAGTACTTC. This codes for CASSLTSGGAETQYF.

The chain combines TRBV7-2 with TRBJ2-3; D is perhaps TRBD1 (5 bases). The V and J ends lost 1 base and 2 bases respectively, with 13 bases between them. Germline CDR1 SGHTA, CDR2 FQGNSA. This CDR3 is 16 amino acids long. The CDR3 protein is CASSLVAGHPTDTQYF. Written as DNA, the CDR3 is TGTGCCAGCAGCTTAGTTGCAGGGCATCCCACAGATACGCAGTATTTT.

The chain employs TRBV6-6 and TRBJ2-3; weak D call: TRBD2 (5 bases). CDR3 size: 16 residues. Germline CDR1 MNHNY, CDR2 SVGAGI (reference sequence). Trimming cost V 2 bases and J 6 bases, with 18 bases left between them. As DNA, the CDR3 is TGTGCCAGCAGTTACCCCAGCGGACCCTGGGTGGATACGCAGTATTTT. The encoded protein is CASSYPSGPWVDTQYF.

The chain couples TRBV14 to TRBJ2-7, with unresolved D. Germline loops: CDR1 SGHDN, CDR2 FVKESK. V shed 3 bases and J shed 5 bases, with 11 bases lying between them. This CDR3 region has 13 residues. For the CDR3, the DNA is TGTGCCAGCAGCCAGTCGGGTTCTCACGAGCAGTACTTC. Protein product: CASSQSGSHEQYF.

V and J are TRBV11-2 and TRBJ1-1; no reliable D call. In germline, CDR1 is SGHAT, CDR2 FQNNGV. This CDR3 comprises 12 residues. The V gene lost 5 bases and the J gene lost 1 base, with 5 bases spanning the gap. CDR3 sequence: CASSPTNTEAFF. The DNA for the CDR3 is TGTGCCAGCAGCCCTACGAACACTGAAGCTTTCTTT.

This clone was seen a single time. The gene calls are TRBV9 and TRBJ2-1; 10 nucleotides agree with TRBD1. The V segment lost 0 bases and the J segment 3 bases; nucleotides outside the gene matches: 0. The V gene's germline CDR1 is SGDLS and CDR2 YYNGEE. The CDR3 has 15 residues. CDR3 protein: CASSVGTGGYNEQFF. CDR3 sequence (DNA): TGTGCCAGCAGCGTAGGGACAGGGGGCTACAATGAGCAGTTCTTC.